These 8 T cell receptor beta chains were all obtained from the same sample, sequenced in a study of beta chain features in type 1 diabetes. General observations from the study: Shortening of TCRB CDR3s, moderate but significant, appeared in all four CD4+ subsets of Type 1 diabetes patients.

These receptors' targets are unknown. Sequenced material consisted of expressed TCRB transcripts (all of the isolated RNA was reverse transcribed). Sequenced by immunoSEQ multiplex PCR; TCRdb stores in-frame clones only, minus some. Here the sample spans 600,000 to 700,000 clones, roughly an eighth being singletons. Material: naive CD4+ T cells from blood. The receptor set was obtained from a man between 25 and 39 years old with type 1 diabetes.

In its sample, this clone was seen a few times. The V call is TRBV2, the J call TRBJ1-6, with 9 bases aligning to TRBD1. Losses at the gene ends were 6 bases for V and 9 bases for J; bases not matched to a gene: 6. Germline loops: CDR1 SNHLY, CDR2 FYNNEI. The CDR3 has 14 residues. The CDR3 sequence is CASRGTGMFSPLHF. In nucleotides, the CDR3 is TGTGCCAGCAGGGGGACAGGGATGTTTTCACCCCTCCACTTT.

The gene calls are TRBV4-3 and TRBJ1-3; D unclear. Trimming cost V 0 bases and J 0 bases, with 9 bases left between them. CDR1 and CDR2 (germline): LGHNA, YSLEER. This CDR3 contains 16 residues. CDR3 sequence: CASSQDSSSSGNTIYF. CDR3 bases: TGCGCCAGCAGCCAAGATAGCAGCAGCTCTGGAAACACCATATATTTT.

Remarks on this clone: The junction shows a germline mismatch at one end, possibly a read error. This chain connects TRBV7-7 to TRBJ2-1; D uncertain. Germline V gene sequence: CDR1 SSHAT, CDR2 FNYEAQ (reference sequence). CDR3 length: 13 amino acids. The CDR3 sequence is CASSLTTDNEQFF. CDR3 nucleotide sequence: TGTGCTAGCAGCTTAACGACGGACAATGAGCAGTTCTTC.

The chain recombines TRBV10-3 with TRBJ1-2, with D tentatively TRBD1 (5 bases). Per germline, CDR1 ENHRY and CDR2 SYGVKD. This CDR3 has 14 residues. Trimming shortened V by 8 bases and J by 3 bases, and 16 bases separated the two germline ends. In DNA, the CDR3 is TGTGCCATCGGGGGAGAAAGGGGACACTATGGCTACACCTTC. Protein product: CAIGGERGHYGYTF.

A few counts support this clone. The chain has TRBV6-5 and TRBJ2-7; D not certain. Looked up from germline, CDR1 is MNHEY and CDR2 is SVGAGI. This CDR3 contains 14 residues. With 5 bases removed from V and 2 bases from J, the gap between germline ends came to 13 bases. CDR3 amino acids: CASSRAGRTYEQYF. The CDR3 DNA follows: TGTGCCAGCAGTCGGGCAGGACGAACCTACGAGCAGTACTTC.

This chain uses TRBV7-3 with TRBJ2-1; 7 bases line up with TRBD1. The V gene end was trimmed by 5 bases and the J gene end by 2 bases; junction bases not matched to a gene: 6. Germline V gene sequence: CDR1 SGHTA, CDR2 FQGTGA. The CDR3 is 15 residues long. This chain's CDR3 is CASSPRQGAYNEQFF. CDR3 bases: TGTGCCAGCAGCCCCCGGCAGGGGGCCTACAATGAGCAGTTCTTC.

V is TRBV28 and J is TRBJ2-3; D not certain. Germline V gene lookup returns CDR1 MDHEN and CDR2 SYDVKM. V lost 7 bases and J 4 bases, leaving 9 bases between the germline ends. The CDR3 covers 12 residues. The CDR3 loop reads CASTPGADTQYF. The CDR3 region has the DNA TGTGCCAGCACCCCTGGGGCAGATACGCAGTATTTT.

This clone was picked up a small number of times. V and J are TRBV30 and TRBJ1-4, with unresolved D. V was clipped by 3 bases and J by 7 bases, with 6 bases between them. CDR1 and CDR2 (germline): GTSNPN, SVGIG (reference sequence). This CDR3 is 11 amino acids long. CDR3 in DNA: TGTGCCTGGAGCCATCTTGAAAAACTGTTTTTT. Protein: CAWSHLEKLFF.